This T cell receptor (beta chain) was captured by sequencing in a study of Ad26.COV2.S vaccination and SARS-CoV-2 variants. Worth noting for this clone: No antigen is known for it.

Study observations and caveats: Recipients of vaccine and of placebo showed similar breadth of their non-spike TCR repertoires. Vaccine recipients had higher spike-specific TCR breadth than placebo recipients. Reported findings describe substantial breadth in spike-specific CD8+ and CD4+ T cell responses following vaccination.

Sequenced by immunoSEQ multiplex PCR; TCRdb stores in-frame clones only, minus some. The table lists about 460,000 clones, 89% of them singletons. Stated treatment: around 19 received Ad26.COV2.S at low or high dose, single or two shots; about 5 received placebo; per-sample allocation not given. On day 63 after the first injection, vaccine and placebo recipients gave samples. As its vector, the vaccine had Ad26, which expressed Wuhan-strain SARS-CoV-2 spike. This receptor was taken from a person between 18 and 65 years old who received the Ad26.COV2.S COVID-19 vaccine or a placebo. The input for sequencing was peripheral blood, taken in a trial of Ad26.COV2.S vaccine versus placebo.

CDR3 loop: CASSVRGGTTGEQYF. The CDR3 DNA sequence: TGTGCCAGCAGCGTTCGGGGGGGTACTACTGGCGAGCAGTACTTC. The chain recombines TRBV9 with TRBJ2-7; 8 bases agree with TRBD2. The ends lost 2 bases at V and 6 bases at J; junction bases unmatched: 10. Per germline, CDR1 SGDLS and CDR2 YYNGEE. CDR3 length: 15 amino acids.